This T cell receptor (beta chain) came from a study of blood T cell repertoires in COVID-19. Across the whole study: Sites in the United States, Italy and Spain provided acute and convalescent COVID-19 samples.

Patients from Seattle were sampled longitudinally, starting during active infection. Repertoires were generated with immunoSEQ multiplex PCR, while TCRdb's copy carries only in-frame clones and drops some. The sample records 200,000 to 250,000 clones, over 80% being singletons. Per the germline V gene, CDR1 is SNHLY and CDR2 is FYNNEI. This CDR3 has 15 residues. V was clipped by 5 bases and J by 2 bases; unmatched bases: 3. The sequence came from a woman in her 30s with COVID-19, enrolled during active disease. V and J are TRBV2 and TRBJ2-6; 7 bases are shared with TRBD1. The sample comprised peripheral blood. The CDR3 DNA is TGTGCCAGCAGTCCCGACAGGGCTGGGGCCAACGTCCTGACTTTC. Residues: CASSPDRAGANVLTF.